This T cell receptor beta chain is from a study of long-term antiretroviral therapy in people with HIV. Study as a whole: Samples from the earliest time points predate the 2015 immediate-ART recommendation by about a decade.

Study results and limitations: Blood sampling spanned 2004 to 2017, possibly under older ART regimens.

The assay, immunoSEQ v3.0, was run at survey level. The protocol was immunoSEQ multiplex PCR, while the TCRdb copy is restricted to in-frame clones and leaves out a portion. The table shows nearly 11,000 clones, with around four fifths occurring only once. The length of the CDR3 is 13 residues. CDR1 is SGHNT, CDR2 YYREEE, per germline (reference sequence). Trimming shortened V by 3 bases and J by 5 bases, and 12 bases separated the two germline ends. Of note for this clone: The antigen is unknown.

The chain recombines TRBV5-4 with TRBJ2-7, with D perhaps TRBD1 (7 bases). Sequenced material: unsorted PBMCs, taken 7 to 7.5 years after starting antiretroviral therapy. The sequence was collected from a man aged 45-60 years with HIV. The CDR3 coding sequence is TGTGCCAGCAGCTACAGGGGAGGAAACGAGCAGTACTTC. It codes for CASSYRGGNEQYF.